This TCR beta chain was sequenced for a study of T-cell memory formation after mild COVID-19. Looking at the study overall: In these data, TCR clusters were largely donor specific. Findings and limits, study-wide: Memory from before infection featured some responding clones, which suggests cross-reactive memory joined. Whether second-wave clones peaking at day 37 were SARS-CoV-2 specific went unconfirmed.

Germline values: CDR1 SEHNR, CDR2 FQNEAQ (reference sequence). The CDR3 contains 13 residues. V was cut by 5 bases and J by 5 bases, with 10 bases left in between. Concerning this clonotype: What it binds is not known.

Each CDR3 protein is one row after TCRdb ran MiXCR on the 5' RACE reads. The sample shows 250,000 to 300,000 distinct CDR3 sequences, about a sixth of them seen only once. The specimen sequenced was PBMCs or a T cell subset sorted from them (not recorded which). The gene calls are TRBV7-9 and TRBJ2-1; D call uncertain. This sequence was found in a man in his late teens or twenties who had mild COVID-19 (a few samples of this study predate the infection). Cell type and time point are not known. In nucleotides, the CDR3 is TGTGCCAGCAGCCGCCAGAAAGACAATGAGCAGTTCTTC. This translates into CASSRQKDNEQFF. The variable domain in full, with the rest retrieved from reference TRBV7-9 and TRBJ2-1, is DTGVSQNPRHKITKRGQNVTFRCDPISEHNRLYWYRQTLGQGPEFLTYFQNEAQLEKSRLLSDRFSAERPKGSFSTLEIQRTEQGDSAMYLCASSRQKDNEQFFGPGTRLTVL.